This TCR beta chain comes out of a study of blood T cell repertoires in COVID-19. On the study more broadly: Acute and convalescent COVID-19 specimens originated in the United States, Italy and Spain. Sample material is recorded as cDNA or gDNA derived from T cells, B-cell-depleted T cells, or PBMCs.

Germline V gene data show CDR1 as SGHRS and CDR2 as YFSETQ. The CDR3 is 14 residues long. V was pared by 4 bases and J by 5 bases, with 8 bases of the junction left unmatched. Original analysis: Estimation of nucleated cell counts was performed using reference gene primer amplification. Clones were sequenced by immunoSEQ multiplex PCR, and TCRdb holds only the in-frame ones, with some missing. The V and J calls and clone size were taken over from that table, and D and trimming were inferred from the DNA. The data hold around 88,000 clones, with roughly 88% observed a single time. V gene TRBV5-1 combines with J gene TRBJ1-2; 7 bases align to TRBD1. The origin of this receptor is a woman older than 75 with acute or convalescent COVID-19. Sample: peripheral blood. The CDR3 is CASSEGAPPYGYTF. In nucleotides, the CDR3 is TGCGCCAGCAGCGAGGGGGCTCCTCCTTATGGCTACACCTTC.